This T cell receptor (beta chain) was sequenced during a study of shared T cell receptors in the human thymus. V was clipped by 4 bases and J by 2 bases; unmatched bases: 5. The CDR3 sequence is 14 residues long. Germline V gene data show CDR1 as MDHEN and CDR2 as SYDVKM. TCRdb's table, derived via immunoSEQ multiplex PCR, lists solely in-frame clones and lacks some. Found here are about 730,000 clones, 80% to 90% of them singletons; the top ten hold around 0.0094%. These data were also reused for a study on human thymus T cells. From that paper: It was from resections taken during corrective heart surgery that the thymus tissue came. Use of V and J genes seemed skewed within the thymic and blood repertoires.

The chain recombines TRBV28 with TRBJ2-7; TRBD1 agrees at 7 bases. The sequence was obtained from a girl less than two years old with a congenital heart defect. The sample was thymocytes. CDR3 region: CASSWGTATYEQYF. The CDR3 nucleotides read TGTGCCAGCAGTTGGGGGACAGCAACCTACGAGCAGTACTTC.